This T cell receptor (beta chain) originates from a study of T cells after yellow fever vaccination. Turning to the study itself: It was SMART-Seq v4 Ultra Low Input that prepared the fractions with low cell numbers.

The CDR3 is 13 residues long. Trimming pared 6 bases from V and 7 bases from J, leaving 15 bases between. In germline, CDR1 is MNHEY, CDR2 SMNVEV (reference sequence). TCRdb processed the 5' RACE reads anew with MiXCR; each CDR3 protein has one entry. The repertoire holds 550,000 to 750,000 distinct CDR3 sequences, roughly 12% seen once, with roughly 13% in the top ten. This specimen consisted of PBMCs, obtained on the day of the yellow fever booster vaccination. The receptor's source is a man aged 30-40 years who received the YFV17D yellow fever vaccine. This chain joins TRBV27 and TRBJ1-2; unclear D gene. The DNA of the CDR3 is TGTGCCAGCAGAAAACGGGGTAGTAGTGGCTACACCTTC. Its protein is CASRKRGSSGYTF.